The clone carrying this T cell receptor beta chain came up a few times. The antigen remains undetermined. Investigators reverse transcribed all isolated RNA, so they sequenced expressed TCRB transcripts. Deep immunoSEQ sequencing covered naive, central memory and regulatory T cell samples. Sequencing used immunoSEQ multiplex PCR; TCRdb keeps in-frame clones, though not all of them. The profile shows roughly 450,000 clones, over 9.5% of them singletons. These data are taken from a study of beta chain features in type 1 diabetes. General study results and limits: Among type 1 diabetes patients, VDJ junctions had fewer insertions and more deletions.

A single heparinised draw of around 110 mL on average was taken per donor. CD45RO/CCR7/CD25/CD127/CD95/CD27 staining was used to isolate CD4+ naive, central memory, regulatory and stem cell-like memory cells by sorting. With 3 bases removed from V and 7 bases from J, the gap between germline ends came to 22 bases. The CDR3 is made up of 16 amino acids. The germline gives CDR1 SGHNT, CDR2 YYREEE (reference sequence). The sequence was collected from a woman between 18 and 29 years old in good health. This sequence joins TRBV5-4 and TRBJ1-2; possible D gene TRBD1, 6 bases. Sequencing input: naive CD4+ T cells from blood. The CDR3 here is CASSSPKGVRGSGYTF. The CDR3 nucleotides read TGTGCCAGCAGCTCCCCAAAAGGGGTCAGGGGCAGTGGCTACACCTTC.